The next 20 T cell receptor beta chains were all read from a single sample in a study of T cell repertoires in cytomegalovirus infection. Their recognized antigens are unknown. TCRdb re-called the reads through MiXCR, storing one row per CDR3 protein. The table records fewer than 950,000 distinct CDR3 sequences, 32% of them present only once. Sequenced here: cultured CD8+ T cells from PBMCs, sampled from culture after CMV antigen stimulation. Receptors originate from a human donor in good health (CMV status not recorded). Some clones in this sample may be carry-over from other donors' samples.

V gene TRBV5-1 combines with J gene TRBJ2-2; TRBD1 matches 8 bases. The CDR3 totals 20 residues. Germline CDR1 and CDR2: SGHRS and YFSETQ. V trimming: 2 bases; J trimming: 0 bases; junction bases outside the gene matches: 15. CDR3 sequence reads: CASSFALSGGRDPNTGELFF. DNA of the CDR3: TGCGCCAGCAGCTTTGCCCTGTCAGGGGGCCGAGACCCGAACACCGGGGAGCTGTTTTTT.

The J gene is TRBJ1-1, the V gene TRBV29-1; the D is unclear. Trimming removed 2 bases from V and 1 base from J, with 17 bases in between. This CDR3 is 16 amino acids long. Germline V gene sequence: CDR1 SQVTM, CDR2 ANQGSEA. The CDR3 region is CSVEPVRPVKNTEAFF. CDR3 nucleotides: TGCAGCGTTGAACCGGTGAGACCGGTCAAGAACACTGAAGCTTTCTTT. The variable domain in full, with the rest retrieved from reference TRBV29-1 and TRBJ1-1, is SAVISQKPSRDICQRGTSLTIQCQVDSQVTMMFWYRQQPGQSLTLIATANQGSEATYESGFVIDKFPISRPNLTFSTLTVSNMSPEDSSIYLCSVEPVRPVKNTEAFFGQGTRLTVV.

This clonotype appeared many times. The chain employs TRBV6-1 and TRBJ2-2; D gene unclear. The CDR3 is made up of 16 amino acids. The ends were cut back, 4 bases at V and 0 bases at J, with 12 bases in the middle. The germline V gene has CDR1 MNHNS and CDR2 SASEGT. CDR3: CASSGLRRTNTGELFF. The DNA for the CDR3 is TGTGCCAGCAGTGGTCTTAGACGGACGAACACCGGGGAGCTGTTTTTT.

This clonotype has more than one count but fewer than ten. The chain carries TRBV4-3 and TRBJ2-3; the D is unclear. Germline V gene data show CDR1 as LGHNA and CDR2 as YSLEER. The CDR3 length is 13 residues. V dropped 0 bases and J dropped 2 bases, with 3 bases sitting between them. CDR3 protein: CASSQEYTDTQYF. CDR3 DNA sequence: TGCGCCAGCAGCCAAGAGTACACAGATACGCAGTATTTT.

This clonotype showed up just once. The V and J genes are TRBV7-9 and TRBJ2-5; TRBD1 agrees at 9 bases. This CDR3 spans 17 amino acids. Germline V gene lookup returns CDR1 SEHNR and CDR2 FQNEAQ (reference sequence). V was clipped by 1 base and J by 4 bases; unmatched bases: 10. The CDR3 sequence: CASSLGSWGQGGETQYF. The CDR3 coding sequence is TGTGCCAGCAGCTTAGGGAGTTGGGGACAGGGAGGAGAGACCCAGTACTTC.

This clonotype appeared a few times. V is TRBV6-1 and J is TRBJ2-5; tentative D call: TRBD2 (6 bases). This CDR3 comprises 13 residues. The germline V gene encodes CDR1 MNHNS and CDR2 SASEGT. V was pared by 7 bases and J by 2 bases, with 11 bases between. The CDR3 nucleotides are TGTGCCAGCAAAAGGAGGGAACAAGAGACCCAGTACTTC. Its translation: CASKRREQETQYF.

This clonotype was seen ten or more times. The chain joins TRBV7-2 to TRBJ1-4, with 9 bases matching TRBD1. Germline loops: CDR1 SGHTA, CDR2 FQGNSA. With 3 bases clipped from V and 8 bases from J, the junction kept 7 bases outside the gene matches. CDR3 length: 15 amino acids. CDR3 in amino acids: CASSFGQGRWEKLFF. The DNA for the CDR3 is TGTGCCAGCAGCTTCGGACAGGGGCGGTGGGAAAAACTGTTTTTT.

CDR3 region: CASSLVTGPPTEAFF. CDR3 sequence (DNA): TGTGCCAGCAGCTTAGTTACAGGGCCCCCCACTGAAGCTTTCTTT. The rearrangement links TRBV7-2 to TRBJ1-1; TRBD1 is a possible D gene (6 bases). This CDR3 is 15 amino acids long. The V and J ends lost 1 base and 4 bases respectively, with 13 bases between them. Looked up from germline, CDR1 is SGHTA and CDR2 is FQGNSA.

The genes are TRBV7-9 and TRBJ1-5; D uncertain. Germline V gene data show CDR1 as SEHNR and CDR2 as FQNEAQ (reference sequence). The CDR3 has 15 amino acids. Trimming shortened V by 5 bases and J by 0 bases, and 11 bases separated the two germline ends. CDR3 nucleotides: TGTGCCAGCAGCCCGAGTGGCGCTAGCAATCAGCCCCAGCATTTT. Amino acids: CASSPSGASNQPQHF.

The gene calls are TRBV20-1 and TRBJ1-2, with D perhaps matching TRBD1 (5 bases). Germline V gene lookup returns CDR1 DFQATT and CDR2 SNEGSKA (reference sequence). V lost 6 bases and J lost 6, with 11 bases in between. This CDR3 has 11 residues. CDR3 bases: TGCAGTGCCCGGTGGGGGGATGGCTACACCTTC. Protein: CSARWGDGYTF.

CDR3 residues: CASSSETGTYEQYF. CDR3 DNA: TGTGCCAGCAGTTCCGAGACAGGGACCTACGAGCAGTACTTC. The chain couples TRBV7-8 to TRBJ2-7, with TRBD1 matching over 7 bases. This CDR3 is 14 amino acids long. Germline CDR1 reads SGHVS; CDR2 reads FQNEAQ. The V and J ends lost 6 bases and 2 bases, in that order; junction bases with no gene match: 7.

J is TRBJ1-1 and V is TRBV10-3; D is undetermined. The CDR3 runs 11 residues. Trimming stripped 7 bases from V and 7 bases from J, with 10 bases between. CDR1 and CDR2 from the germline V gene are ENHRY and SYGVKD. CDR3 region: CAIIGLGEAFF. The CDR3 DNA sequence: TGTGCCATCATAGGGTTGGGTGAAGCTTTCTTT.

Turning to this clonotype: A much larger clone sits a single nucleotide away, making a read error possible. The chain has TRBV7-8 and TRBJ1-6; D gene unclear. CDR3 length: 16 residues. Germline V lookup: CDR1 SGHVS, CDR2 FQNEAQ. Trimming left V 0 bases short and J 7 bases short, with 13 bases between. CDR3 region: CASSLARNTGNSPLHF. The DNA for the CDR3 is TGTGCCAGCAGCTTAGCGAGGAACACTGGGAATTCACCCCTCCACTTT.

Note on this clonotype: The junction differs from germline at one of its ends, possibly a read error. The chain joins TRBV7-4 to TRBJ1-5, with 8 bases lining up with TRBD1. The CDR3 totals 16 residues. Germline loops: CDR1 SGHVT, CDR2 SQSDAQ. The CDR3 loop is CVSSLFSGGAGQPQHF. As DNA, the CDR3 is TGTGTCAGCAGCTTATTTTCAGGGGGCGCGGGACAGCCCCAGCATTTT.

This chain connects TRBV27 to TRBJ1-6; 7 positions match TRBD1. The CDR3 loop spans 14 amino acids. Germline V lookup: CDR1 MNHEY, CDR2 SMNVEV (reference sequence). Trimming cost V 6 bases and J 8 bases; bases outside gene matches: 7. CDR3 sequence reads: CASRPGTEDSPLHF. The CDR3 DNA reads TGTGCCAGCAGGCCCGGGACAGAGGATTCACCCCTCCACTTT.

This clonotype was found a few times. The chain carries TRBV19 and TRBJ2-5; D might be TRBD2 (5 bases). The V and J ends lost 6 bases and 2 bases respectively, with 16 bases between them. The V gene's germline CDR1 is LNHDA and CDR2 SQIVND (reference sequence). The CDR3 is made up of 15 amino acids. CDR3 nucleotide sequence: TGTGCCAGTAGGGACTGGCAGGAAGGTCAAGAGACCCAGTACTTC. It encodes CASRDWQEGQETQYF.

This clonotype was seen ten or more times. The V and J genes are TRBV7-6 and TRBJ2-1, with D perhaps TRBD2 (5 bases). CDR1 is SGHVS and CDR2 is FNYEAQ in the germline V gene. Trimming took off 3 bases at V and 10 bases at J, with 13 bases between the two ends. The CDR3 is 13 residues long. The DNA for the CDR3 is TGTGCCAGCAGCTTTGGACTTTCTCGGGAGCAGTTCTTC. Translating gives CASSFGLSREQFF.

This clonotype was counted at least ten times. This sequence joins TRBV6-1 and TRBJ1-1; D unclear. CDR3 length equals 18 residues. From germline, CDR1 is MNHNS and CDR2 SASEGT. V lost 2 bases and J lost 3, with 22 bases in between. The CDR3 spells CASSESGHLRVLDTEAFF. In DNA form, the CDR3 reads TGTGCCAGCAGTGAAAGCGGTCACCTTAGAGTGCTGGACACTGAAGCTTTCTTT.

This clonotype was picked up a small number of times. CDR3: CASGTDNEQFF. CDR3 DNA sequence: TGTGCCTCTGGGACAGACAATGAGCAGTTCTTC. The gene calls are TRBV10-3 and TRBJ2-1, with TRBD1 identical over 7 bases. J gave up 5 bases and V 11 bases, and 3 bases lay outside the gene matches. The germline V gene encodes CDR1 ENHRY and CDR2 SYGVKD. The CDR3 is 11 amino acids.

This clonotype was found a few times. CDR3 in DNA: TGCAGTGTTGACGTAGGGACAGGGGTTATAGGCTACACCTTC. Its protein is CSVDVGTGVIGYTF. The V and J genes are TRBV20-1 and TRBJ1-2, with TRBD1 matching 10 bases. Trimming removed 7 bases from V and 8 bases from J; junction bases left unmatched: 13. The V gene's germline CDR1 is DFQATT and CDR2 SNEGSKA (reference sequence). CDR3 length equals 14 residues.